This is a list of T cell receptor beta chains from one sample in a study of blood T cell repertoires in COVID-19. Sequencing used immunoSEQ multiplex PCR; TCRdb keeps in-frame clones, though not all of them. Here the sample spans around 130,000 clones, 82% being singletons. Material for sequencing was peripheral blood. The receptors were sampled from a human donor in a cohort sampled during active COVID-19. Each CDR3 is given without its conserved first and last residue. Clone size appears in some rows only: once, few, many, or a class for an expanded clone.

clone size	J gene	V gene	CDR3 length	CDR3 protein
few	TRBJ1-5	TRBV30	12	AYLTGGSNQPQH
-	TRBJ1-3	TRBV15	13	ATSRDRQRGNTIY
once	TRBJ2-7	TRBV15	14	ATSSYLQGGSYEQY
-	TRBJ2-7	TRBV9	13	ASSPQRPSSYEQY
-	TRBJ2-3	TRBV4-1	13	ASSQGAGPPNTQY
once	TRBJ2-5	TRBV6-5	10	ASSSTQETQY
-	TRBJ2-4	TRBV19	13	ASSPPRGDKNIQY
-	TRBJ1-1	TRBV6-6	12	ASTWRGENTEAF
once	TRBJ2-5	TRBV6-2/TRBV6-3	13	ASSVGASPQETQY
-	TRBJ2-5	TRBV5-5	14	ASSLMGTGPQETQY
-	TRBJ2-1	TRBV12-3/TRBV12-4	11	ASSPLGGGEQF
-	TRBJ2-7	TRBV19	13	ASRHTGTGTYEQY
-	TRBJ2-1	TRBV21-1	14	ASRPRAGGLLNEQF
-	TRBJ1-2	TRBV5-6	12	ASNRGQGDYGYT
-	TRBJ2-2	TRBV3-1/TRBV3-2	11	ASRPTRTGELF
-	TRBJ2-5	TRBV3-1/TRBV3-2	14	ASSQGLAVFQETQY
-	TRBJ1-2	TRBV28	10	ASRDRGYGYT
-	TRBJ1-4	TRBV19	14	ASSIGTGGQGEKLF
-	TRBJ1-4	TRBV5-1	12	ASSYDRTNEKLF
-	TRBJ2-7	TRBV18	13	ASSLGAGSPYEQY
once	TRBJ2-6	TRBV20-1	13	SASRQASGANVLT
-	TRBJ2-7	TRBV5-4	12	ASSPYQAAYEQY
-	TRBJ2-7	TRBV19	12	ASSLTWATYEQY
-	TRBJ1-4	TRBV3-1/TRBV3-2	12	ASSPVLSNEKLF
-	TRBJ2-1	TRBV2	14	ASSESGGSSYNEQF
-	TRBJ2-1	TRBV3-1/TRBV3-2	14	ASSHDQGASWNEQF
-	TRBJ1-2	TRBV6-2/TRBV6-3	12	ASSSGHSRPGYT
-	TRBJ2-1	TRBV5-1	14	ASRETSGGPDNEQF
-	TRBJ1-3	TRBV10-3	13	AISVGRGSGNTIY
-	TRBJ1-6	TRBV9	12	ASSSGTANSPLH
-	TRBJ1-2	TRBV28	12	ASSLSGPNYGYT
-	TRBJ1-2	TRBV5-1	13	ASSLARGNYYGYT
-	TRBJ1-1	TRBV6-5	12	ASSPRTGLTEAF
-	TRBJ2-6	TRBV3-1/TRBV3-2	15	ASSRELQGSGANVLT
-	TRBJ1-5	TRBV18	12	ASSPYRQDQPQH
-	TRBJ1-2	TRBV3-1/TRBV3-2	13	ASSQDHTGSAFYT
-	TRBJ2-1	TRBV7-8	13	ASSLLAARVKEQF
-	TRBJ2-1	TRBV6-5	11	ASIGLAGIRQF
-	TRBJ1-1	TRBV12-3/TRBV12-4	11	ASRKTALFEAF
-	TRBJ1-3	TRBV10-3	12	AIRGQGSGNTIY
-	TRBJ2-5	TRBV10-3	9	ATRTEETQY
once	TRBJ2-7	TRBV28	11	ASSRTSPYEQY
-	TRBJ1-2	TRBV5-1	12	ASSLVSDSYGYT
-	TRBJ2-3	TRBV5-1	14	ASSFGTGYGGDTQY
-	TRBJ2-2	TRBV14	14	ARRFGQPSGTGELF
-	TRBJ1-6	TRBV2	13	ASRGRGGYNSPLH
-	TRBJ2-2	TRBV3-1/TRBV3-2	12	ASSQERDTGELF
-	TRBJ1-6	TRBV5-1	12	ASSLGTDNSPLH